The clone carrying this T cell receptor (beta chain) showed up just once. The record originates from a study of cytomegalovirus exposure and HLA in healthy donors. The germline gives CDR1 SGHNT, CDR2 YENEEA. The J segment lost 5 bases and the V segment lost 1 base, leaving 15 bases of the junction unmatched. The length of the CDR3 is 20 residues. Primers: 60 Vbeta forward and 13 Jbeta reverse. The assay was immunoSEQ multiplex PCR, and TCRdb's table has in-frame clones only and misses some. The sample holds roughly 150,000 clones; approximately 84% are singletons and the top ten take about 2.5%. This sequence was found in a man aged 25 to 45 in good health and CMV-seropositive. J is TRBJ2-2 and V is TRBV11-3; TRBD2 matches 11 bases. The source material was PBMCs. CDR3 bases: TGTGCCAGCAGCTTAGTGACTAGCGGGACCACCTATAGGAGTACCGGGGAGCTGTTTTTT. It yields the protein CASSLVTSGTTYRSTGELFF.